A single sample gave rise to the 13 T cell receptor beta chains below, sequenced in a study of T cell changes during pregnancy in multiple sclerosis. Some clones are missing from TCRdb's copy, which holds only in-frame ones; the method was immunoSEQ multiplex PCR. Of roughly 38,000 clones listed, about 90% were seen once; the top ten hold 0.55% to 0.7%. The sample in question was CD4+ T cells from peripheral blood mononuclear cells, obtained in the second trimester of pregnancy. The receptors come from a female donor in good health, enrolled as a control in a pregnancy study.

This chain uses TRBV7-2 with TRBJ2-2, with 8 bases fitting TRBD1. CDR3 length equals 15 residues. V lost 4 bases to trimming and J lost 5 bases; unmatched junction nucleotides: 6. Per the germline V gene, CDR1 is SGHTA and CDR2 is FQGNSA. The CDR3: CASSWGTGRTGELFF. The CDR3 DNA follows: TGTGCCAGCAGCTGGGGGACAGGTCGGACCGGGGAGCTGTTTTTT.

CDR3 amino acids: CSVLTGTRNTGELFF. In DNA form, the CDR3 reads TGCAGCGTCCTCACCGGGACTAGGAACACCGGGGAGCTGTTTTTT. V is TRBV29-1 and J is TRBJ2-2, with TRBD2 matching 8 bases. The V segment lost 6 bases and the J segment 1 base; nucleotides outside the gene matches: 7. CDR3 size: 15 residues. The germline V gene encodes CDR1 SQVTM and CDR2 ANQGSEA.

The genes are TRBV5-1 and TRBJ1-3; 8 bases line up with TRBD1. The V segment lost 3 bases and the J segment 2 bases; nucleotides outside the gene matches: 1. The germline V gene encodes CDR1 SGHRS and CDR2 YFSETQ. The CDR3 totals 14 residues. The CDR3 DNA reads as TGCGCCAGCAGCTCGGGACAGGCTGGAAACACCATATATTTT. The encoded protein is CASSSGQAGNTIYF. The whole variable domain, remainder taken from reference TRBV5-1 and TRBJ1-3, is KAGVTQTPRYLIKTRGQQVTLSCSPISGHRSVSWYQQTPGQGLQFLFEYFSETQRNKGNFPGRFSGRQFSNSRSEMNVSTLELGDSALYLCASSSGQAGNTIYFGEGSWLTVV.

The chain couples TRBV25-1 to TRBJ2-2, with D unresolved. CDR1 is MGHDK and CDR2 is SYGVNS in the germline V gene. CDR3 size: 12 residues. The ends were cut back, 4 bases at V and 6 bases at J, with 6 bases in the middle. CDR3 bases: TGTGCCAGCAGTGCTGGGCCCGGGGAGCTGTTTTTT. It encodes CASSAGPGELFF.

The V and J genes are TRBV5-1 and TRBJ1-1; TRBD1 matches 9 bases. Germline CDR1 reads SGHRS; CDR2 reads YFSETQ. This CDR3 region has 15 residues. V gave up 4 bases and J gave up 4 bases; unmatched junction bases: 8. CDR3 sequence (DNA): TGCGCCAGCAGCCCGGACAGGGGTGAAAGCACTGAAGCTTTCTTT. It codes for CASSPDRGESTEAFF.

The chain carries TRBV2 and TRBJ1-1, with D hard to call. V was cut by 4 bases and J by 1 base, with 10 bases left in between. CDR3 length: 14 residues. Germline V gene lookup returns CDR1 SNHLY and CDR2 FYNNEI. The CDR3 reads CASSGHGKNTEAFF. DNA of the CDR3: TGTGCCAGCAGTGGACACGGAAAGAACACTGAAGCTTTCTTT.

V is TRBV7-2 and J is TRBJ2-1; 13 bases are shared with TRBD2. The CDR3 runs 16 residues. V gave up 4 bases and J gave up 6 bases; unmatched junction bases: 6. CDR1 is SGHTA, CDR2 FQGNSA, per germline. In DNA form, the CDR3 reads TGTGCCAGCAGCTATACTAGCGGGGGGGCCCCCAATGAGCAGTTCTTC. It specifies CASSYTSGGAPNEQFF.

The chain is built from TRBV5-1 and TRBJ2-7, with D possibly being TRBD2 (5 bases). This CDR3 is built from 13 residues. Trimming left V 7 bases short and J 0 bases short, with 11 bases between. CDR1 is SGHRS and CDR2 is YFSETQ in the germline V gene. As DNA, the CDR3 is TGCGCCAGCTTCAAGGAGGACTCCTACGAGCAGTACTTC. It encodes CASFKEDSYEQYF.

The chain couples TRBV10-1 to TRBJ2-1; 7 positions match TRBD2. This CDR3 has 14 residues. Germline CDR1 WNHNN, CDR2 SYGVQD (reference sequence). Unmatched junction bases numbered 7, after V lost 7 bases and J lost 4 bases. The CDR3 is CASTPSGRYNEQFF. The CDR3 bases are TGCGCCAGCACACCTAGCGGTCGGTACAATGAGCAGTTCTTC.

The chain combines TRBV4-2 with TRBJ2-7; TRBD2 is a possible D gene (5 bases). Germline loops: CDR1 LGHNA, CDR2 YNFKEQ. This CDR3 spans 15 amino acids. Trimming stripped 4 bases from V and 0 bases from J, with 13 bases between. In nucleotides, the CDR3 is TGTGCCAGCAGCCGACTACCGGGGAGCTCCTACGAGCAGTACTTC. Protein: CASSRLPGSSYEQYF.

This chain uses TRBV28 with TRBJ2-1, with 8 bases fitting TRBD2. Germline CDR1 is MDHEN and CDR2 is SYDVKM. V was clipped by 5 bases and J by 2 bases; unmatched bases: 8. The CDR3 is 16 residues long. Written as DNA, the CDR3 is TGTGCCAGCAGTAACGGGGGGGCCTTAGCCTACAATGAGCAGTTCTTC. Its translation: CASSNGGALAYNEQFF.

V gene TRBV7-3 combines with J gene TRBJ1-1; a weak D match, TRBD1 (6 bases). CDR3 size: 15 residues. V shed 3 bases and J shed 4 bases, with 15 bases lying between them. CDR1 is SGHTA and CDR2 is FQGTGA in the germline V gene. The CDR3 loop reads CASSLRGASSTEAFF. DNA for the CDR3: TGTGCCAGCAGCTTGCGGGGGGCGAGCTCCACTGAAGCTTTCTTT.

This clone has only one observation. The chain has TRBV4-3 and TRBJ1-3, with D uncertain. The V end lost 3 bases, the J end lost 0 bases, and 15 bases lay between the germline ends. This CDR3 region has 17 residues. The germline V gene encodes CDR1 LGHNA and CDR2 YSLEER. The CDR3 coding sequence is TGCGCCAGCAGCCACCTACGGGCGGGAATCTCTGGAAACACCATATATTTT. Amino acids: CASSHLRAGISGNTIYF.